This T cell receptor (beta chain) was obtained from a study of identical twins. Whole-study findings and limits: Invariant MAIT and iNKT cells are populations that could partly confound zero-insertion analyses. The authors drew conclusions from cross-sectional statistical analysis rather than following the same donors.

Concerning this clonotype: The antigen is not known.

One entry per CDR3 protein results from TCRdb running MiXCR on the 5' RACE reads. This table holds roughly 770,000 distinct CDR3 sequences, roughly 18% found once. V was pared by 5 bases and J by 4 bases, with 6 bases between. CDR1 and CDR2 (germline): SQVTM, ANQGSEA. This CDR3 is built from 11 residues. The same sample was also studied in work on T cells expressing NK-cell markers. That paper states: Most of the eight sequenced donors were HCMV-seropositive; one was seronegative.

The specimen was PBMCs. This TCR was sampled from a woman aged 18-30 years in good health. This chain joins TRBV29-1 and TRBJ2-1, with D unclear. CDR3 loop: CSVIGYNEQFF. The CDR3 nucleotides are TGCAGCGTTATAGGGTACAATGAGCAGTTCTTC.